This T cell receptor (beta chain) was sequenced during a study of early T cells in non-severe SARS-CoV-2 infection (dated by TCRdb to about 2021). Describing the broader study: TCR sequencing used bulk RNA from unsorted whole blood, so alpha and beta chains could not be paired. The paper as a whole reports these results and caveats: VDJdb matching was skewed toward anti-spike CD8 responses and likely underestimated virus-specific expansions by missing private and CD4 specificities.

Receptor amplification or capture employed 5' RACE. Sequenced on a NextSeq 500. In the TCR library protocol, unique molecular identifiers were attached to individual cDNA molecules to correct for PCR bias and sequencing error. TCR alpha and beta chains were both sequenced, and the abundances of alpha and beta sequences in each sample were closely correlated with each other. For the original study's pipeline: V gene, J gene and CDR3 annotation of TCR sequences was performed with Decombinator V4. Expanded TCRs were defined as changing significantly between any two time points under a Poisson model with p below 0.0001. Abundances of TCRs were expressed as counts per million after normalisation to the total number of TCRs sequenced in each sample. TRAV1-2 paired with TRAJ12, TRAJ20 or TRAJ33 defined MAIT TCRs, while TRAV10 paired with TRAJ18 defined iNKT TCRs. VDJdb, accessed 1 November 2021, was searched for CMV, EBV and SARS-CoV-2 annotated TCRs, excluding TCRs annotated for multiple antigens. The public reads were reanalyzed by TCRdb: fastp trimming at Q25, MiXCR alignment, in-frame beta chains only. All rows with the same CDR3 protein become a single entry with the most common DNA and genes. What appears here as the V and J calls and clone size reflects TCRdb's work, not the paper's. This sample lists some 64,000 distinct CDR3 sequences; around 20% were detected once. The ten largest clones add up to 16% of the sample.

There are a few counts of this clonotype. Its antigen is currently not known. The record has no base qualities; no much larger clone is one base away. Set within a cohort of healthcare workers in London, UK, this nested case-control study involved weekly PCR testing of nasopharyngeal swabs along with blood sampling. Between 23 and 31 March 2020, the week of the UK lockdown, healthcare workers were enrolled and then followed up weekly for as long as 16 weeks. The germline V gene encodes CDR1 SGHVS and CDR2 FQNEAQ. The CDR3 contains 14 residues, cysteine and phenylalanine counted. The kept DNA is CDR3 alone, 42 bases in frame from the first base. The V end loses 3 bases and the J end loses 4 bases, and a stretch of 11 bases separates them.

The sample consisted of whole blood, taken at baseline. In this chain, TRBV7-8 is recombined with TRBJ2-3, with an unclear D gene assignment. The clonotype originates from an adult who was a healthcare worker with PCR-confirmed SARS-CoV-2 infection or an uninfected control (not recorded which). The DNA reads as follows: TGTGCCAGCAGCTTCAAACTCGTACCAGATACGCAGTATTTT. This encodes CASSFKLVPDTQYF. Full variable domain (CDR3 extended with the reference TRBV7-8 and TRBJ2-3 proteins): GAGVSQSPRYKVAKRGQDVALRCDPISGHVSLFWYQQALGQGPEFLTYFQNEAQLDKSGLPSDRFFAERPEGSVSTLKIQRTQQEDSAVYLCASSFKLVPDTQYFGPGTRLTVL.